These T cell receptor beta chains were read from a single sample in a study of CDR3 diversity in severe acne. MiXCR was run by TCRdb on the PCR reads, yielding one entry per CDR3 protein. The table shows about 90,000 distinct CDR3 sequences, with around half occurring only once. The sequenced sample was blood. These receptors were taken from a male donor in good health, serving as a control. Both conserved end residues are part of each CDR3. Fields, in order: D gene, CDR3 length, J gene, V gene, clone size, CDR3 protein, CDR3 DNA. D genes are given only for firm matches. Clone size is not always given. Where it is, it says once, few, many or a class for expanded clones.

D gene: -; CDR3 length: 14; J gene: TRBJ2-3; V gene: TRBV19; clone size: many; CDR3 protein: CASAIRDKADTQYF; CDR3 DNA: TGTGCCAGTGCCATCAGGGATAAGGCAGATACGCAGTATTTT
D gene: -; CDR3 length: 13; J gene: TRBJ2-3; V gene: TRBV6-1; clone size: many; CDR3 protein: CASTRDGTDTQYF; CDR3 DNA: TGTGCCAGCACTCGGGACGGTACAGATACGCAGTATTTT
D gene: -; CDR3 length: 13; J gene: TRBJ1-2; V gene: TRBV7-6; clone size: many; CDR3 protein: CASSLTADYGYTF; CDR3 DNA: TGTGCCAGCAGCTTAACGGCAGACTATGGCTACACCTTC
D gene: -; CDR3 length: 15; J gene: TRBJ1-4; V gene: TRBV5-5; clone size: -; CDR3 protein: CAGSLGFFTNEKLFF; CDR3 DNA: TGTGCCGGCAGCTTAGGATTTTTCACCAATGAAAAGCTGTTTTTT
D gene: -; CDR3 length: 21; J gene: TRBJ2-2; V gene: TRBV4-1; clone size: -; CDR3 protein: CASSPRGGQGSYEQYFGELFF; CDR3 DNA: -
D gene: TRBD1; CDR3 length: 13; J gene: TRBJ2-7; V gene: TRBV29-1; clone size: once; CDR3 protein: CSVVGQRIYEQYF; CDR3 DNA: TGCAGCGTAGTGGGACAGCGGATCTACGAGCAGTACTTC
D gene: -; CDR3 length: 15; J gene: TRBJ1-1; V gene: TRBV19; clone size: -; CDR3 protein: CASSIWGQINTEAFF; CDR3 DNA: TGTGCCAGTAGTATTTGGGGGCAAATCAACACTGAAGCTTTCTTT
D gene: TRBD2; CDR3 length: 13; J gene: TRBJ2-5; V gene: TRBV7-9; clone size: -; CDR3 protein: CASSIAGQETQYF; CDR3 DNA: TGTGCCAGCAGCATAGCGGGACAAGAGACCCAGTACTTC
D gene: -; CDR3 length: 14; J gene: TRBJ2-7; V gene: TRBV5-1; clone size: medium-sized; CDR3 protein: CASSLDQGAYEQYF; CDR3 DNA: TGCGCCAGCAGCTTGGATCAGGGAGCCTACGAGCAGTACTTC
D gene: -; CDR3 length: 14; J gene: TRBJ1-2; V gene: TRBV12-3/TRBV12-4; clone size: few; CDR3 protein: CASSSRGRNYGYTF; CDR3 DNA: TGTGCCAGCAGTTCTCGGGGGCGTAACTATGGCTACACCTTC
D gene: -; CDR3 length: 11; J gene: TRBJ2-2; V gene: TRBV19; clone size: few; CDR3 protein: CASIGGGELFF; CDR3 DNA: TGTGCCAGTATCGGGGGTGGGGAGCTGTTTTTT
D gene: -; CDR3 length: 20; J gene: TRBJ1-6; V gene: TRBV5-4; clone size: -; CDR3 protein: CDSSFYICSASGQAGSPLHF; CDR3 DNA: -
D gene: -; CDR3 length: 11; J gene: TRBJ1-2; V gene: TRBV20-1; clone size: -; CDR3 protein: CSARKGYGYTF; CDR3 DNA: TGCAGTGCTAGAAAAGGCTATGGCTACACCTTC
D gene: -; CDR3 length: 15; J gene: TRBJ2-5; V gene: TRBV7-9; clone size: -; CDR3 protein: CASSFSERRQETQYF; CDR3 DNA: TGTGCCAGCAGCTTTAGTGAGAGGCGCCAAGAGACCCAGTACTTC
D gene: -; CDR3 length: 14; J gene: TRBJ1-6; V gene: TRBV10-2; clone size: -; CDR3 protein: CASSESHGGSPLHF; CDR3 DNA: TGCGCCAGCAGTGAGTCGCATGGGGGATCACCCCTCCACTTT
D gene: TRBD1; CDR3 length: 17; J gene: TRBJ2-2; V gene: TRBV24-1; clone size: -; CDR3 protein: CATSDWADRGGTGELFF; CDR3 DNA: TGTGCCACCAGTGATTGGGCGGACAGGGGGGGGACCGGGGAGCTGTTTTTT